Sequencing of this T cell receptor beta chain was carried out in a study of blood T cell repertoires in COVID-19. Overall study: In each case, the material was cDNA or gDNA derived from T cells, B-cell-depleted T cells, or PBMCs.

This CDR3 has 16 residues. Seattle's enrolled individuals joined amid active infection and were then monitored longitudinally. Data came from immunoSEQ multiplex PCR; TCRdb stores just in-frame clones and leaves some out. Found here are around 400,000 clones, 80% to 90% of them singletons; the top ten hold 2% to 2.5%. The sequence was collected from a woman aged 55-70 years with COVID-19, enrolled during active disease. The sequencing input was peripheral blood. The V call is TRBV21-1, the J call TRBJ1-2; no DNA check was done on the table's D call, TRBD1. TRBV21-1 is classified as a pseudogene. For the CDR3, the DNA is TGTGCCAGCAGCACACACCTCCGGGACACAAACTATGGCTACACCTTC. Its translation is CASSTHLRDTNYGYTF.